The sample holds a few counts of the clone carrying this T cell receptor beta chain. The antigen remains undetermined. This specimen belongs to a study of T cell responses to AZD1222 COVID-19 vaccine. Study-wide points: Spike-spanning, vaccine-associated CD4 TCRs were dominant at 160-218 and 743-854.

The method was immunoSEQ multiplex PCR; TCRdb's version includes in-frame clones alone and lacks a portion of them. The data hold around 140,000 clones, with 92% observed a single time. Unmatched junction bases numbered 7, after V lost 5 bases and J lost 9 bases. Germline V gene lookup returns CDR1 MNHEY and CDR2 SMNVEV (reference sequence). The CDR3 covers 13 residues. This TCR was recovered from an adult who received the AZD1222 COVID-19 vaccine. V usage is TRBV27 and J usage is TRBJ2-1, with TRBD2 matching over 7 bases. This sample comprised peripheral blood, obtained 28 days after the second AZD1222 dose. The CDR3 loop is CASSPGTIPEQFF. The DNA of the CDR3 is TGTGCCAGCAGTCCCGGGACTATACCTGAGCAGTTCTTC.